This T cell receptor beta chain is from a study of blood T cell repertoires in COVID-19. Across the study: PBMCs, B-cell-depleted T cells, or T cells were the source of the cDNA or gDNA that made up the material.

Libraries were prepared by immunoSEQ multiplex PCR; TCRdb keeps only in-frame clonotypes and omits some of them. The sample holds a few hundred thousand clones; around 90% are singletons and the top ten take 1.2%. J gave up 4 bases and V 3 bases, and 14 bases lay outside the gene matches. The CDR3 length is 18 residues. Germline lookup yields CDR1 DFQATT and CDR2 SNEGSKA (reference sequence). Sequenced input: PBMCs or T cells enriched from blood (not recorded which). The sequence came from a human donor in a cohort exposed to, infected with or recovered from COVID-19 (not recorded which). The donor label of this sample is uncertain. The chain joins TRBV20-1 to TRBJ2-2; TRBD2 matches 10 bases. The CDR3 nucleotides read TGCAGTGCTAGTCCCCCAGCGGGGGGGCCTTGGGGCACCGGGGAGCTGTTTTTT. Protein product: CSASPPAGGPWGTGELFF.